This is a list of T cell receptor beta chains from one sample in a study of cytomegalovirus exposure and HLA in healthy donors. The protocol was immunoSEQ multiplex PCR, while the TCRdb copy is restricted to in-frame clones and leaves out a portion. The sample gives 240,000 or so clones, 75% to 90% of which show up once; 1.2% is in the top ten. Sequencing was performed on PBMCs. The receptor source for this set is a young woman in good health and CMV-seropositive. Each CDR3 is given with its conserved first and last residue. The D gene is left open where the match is weak. Clone size, where shown, is once, few, many, or a class for clones that have expanded.

J gene: TRBJ2-7; D gene: NA; clone size: NA; V gene: TRBV7-9; CDR3 DNA: TGTGCCAGCAGCGTCCACAGGGTTGGCTCCTACGAGCAGTACTTC; CDR3 protein: CASSVHRVGSYEQYF
J gene: TRBJ2-1; D gene: TRBD2; clone size: NA; V gene: TRBV6-5; CDR3 DNA: TGTGCCAGCAGTGAACTAGCGAACAATGAGCAGTTCTTC; CDR3 protein: CASSELANNEQFF
J gene: TRBJ1-3; D gene: NA; clone size: NA; V gene: TRBV10-3; CDR3 DNA: TGTGCCGCCGCTTATTATACAGGGAATCAAGCTGGAAACACCATATATTTT; CDR3 protein: CAAAYYTGNQAGNTIYF
J gene: TRBJ2-1; D gene: TRBD2; clone size: NA; V gene: TRBV5-1; CDR3 DNA: TGCGCCAGCAGCTCATGGACTAGCGGGACCGATGAGCAGTTCTTC; CDR3 protein: CASSSWTSGTDEQFF
J gene: TRBJ2-1; D gene: TRBD2; clone size: NA; V gene: TRBV30; CDR3 DNA: TGTGCCTGGAGCCTTAGCGGGAGCGGTGAGCAGTTCTTC; CDR3 protein: CAWSLSGSGEQFF
J gene: TRBJ1-1; D gene: TRBD1; clone size: NA; V gene: TRBV6-6; CDR3 DNA: TGTGCCAGCAGTTACCAGGGGGAAGGGGACACTGAAGCTTTCTTT; CDR3 protein: CASSYQGEGDTEAFF
J gene: TRBJ1-2; D gene: NA; clone size: once; V gene: TRBV4-1; CDR3 DNA: TGCGCCAGCAGCCGGCGTGACATGTTAGGCTACACCTTC; CDR3 protein: CASSRRDMLGYTF
J gene: TRBJ1-1; D gene: NA; clone size: NA; V gene: TRBV19; CDR3 DNA: TGTGCCAGTAGTACCCGCGTCGACACTGAAGCTTTCTTT; CDR3 protein: CASSTRVDTEAFF
J gene: TRBJ2-1; D gene: TRBD2; clone size: few; V gene: TRBV11-3; CDR3 DNA: TGTGCCAGCAGCCGGGCACTAGCGGAGAATGAGCAGTTCTTC; CDR3 protein: CASSRALAENEQFF
J gene: TRBJ2-7; D gene: TRBD2; clone size: NA; V gene: TRBV10-2; CDR3 DNA: TGCGCCACCAAAAGCGGGGGTTTTCTGAACGAGCAGTACTTC; CDR3 protein: CATKSGGFLNEQYF
J gene: TRBJ2-7; D gene: TRBD2; clone size: NA; V gene: TRBV28; CDR3 DNA: TGTGCCAGCAGAACAGCGGGAGGTACCTACGAGCAGTACTTC; CDR3 protein: CASRTAGGTYEQYF
J gene: TRBJ1-1; D gene: TRBD1; clone size: NA; V gene: TRBV5-6; CDR3 DNA: TGTGCCAGCAGTACCGGGACAGGTTCGCACACTGAAGCTTTCTTT; CDR3 protein: CASSTGTGSHTEAFF
J gene: TRBJ2-4; D gene: NA; clone size: NA; V gene: TRBV2; CDR3 DNA: TGTGCCAGCAGGGGACTAGCCAAAAACATTCAGTACTTC; CDR3 protein: CASRGLAKNIQYF
J gene: TRBJ2-1; D gene: NA; clone size: once; V gene: TRBV2; CDR3 DNA: TGTGCCAGCAGTGAACGAGGAACCGGCTACAATGAGCAGTTCTTC; CDR3 protein: CASSERGTGYNEQFF
J gene: TRBJ2-1; D gene: TRBD2; clone size: NA; V gene: TRBV29-1; CDR3 DNA: TGCAGCGTTGAAGATCTTTGGACTAGTTACAATGAGCAGTTCTTC; CDR3 protein: CSVEDLWTSYNEQFF
J gene: TRBJ2-4; D gene: TRBD1; clone size: NA; V gene: TRBV27; CDR3 DNA: TGTGCCAGCATGACGGTGCGGACAGGAGGAAGTTCCAAAAACATTCAGTACTTC; CDR3 protein: CASMTVRTGGSSKNIQYF
J gene: TRBJ1-4; D gene: TRBD1; clone size: NA; V gene: TRBV7-9; CDR3 DNA: TGTGCCAGCAGCTTAACTACAGGGGGCGAAGAAAAACTGTTTTTT; CDR3 protein: CASSLTTGGEEKLFF
J gene: TRBJ1-2; D gene: NA; clone size: few; V gene: TRBV7-6; CDR3 DNA: TGTGCCAGCAGCTTGACAGGATATGGCTACACCTTC; CDR3 protein: CASSLTGYGYTF
J gene: TRBJ2-7; D gene: NA; clone size: NA; V gene: TRBV11-2; CDR3 DNA: TGTGCCAGCAGCCACTTGGGCCCCGAGCAGTACTTC; CDR3 protein: CASSHLGPEQYF
J gene: TRBJ2-1; D gene: TRBD2; clone size: NA; V gene: TRBV27; CDR3 DNA: TGTGCCAGCAGTTTCCCTTATAGCGGGAGAGGCTATGAGCAGTTCTTC; CDR3 protein: CASSFPYSGRGYEQFF
J gene: TRBJ2-7; D gene: NA; clone size: NA; V gene: TRBV2; CDR3 DNA: NA; CDR3 protein: CASSVAPGTGKTNF
J gene: TRBJ2-3; D gene: NA; clone size: NA; V gene: TRBV5-8; CDR3 DNA: TGTGCCAGCAACCGGGAGCCAGATACGCAGTATTTT; CDR3 protein: CASNREPDTQYF
J gene: TRBJ2-7; D gene: NA; clone size: few; V gene: TRBV27; CDR3 DNA: TGTGCCAGCAGTCCTCTCGTCTACGAGCAGTACTTC; CDR3 protein: CASSPLVYEQYF
J gene: TRBJ2-7; D gene: NA; clone size: NA; V gene: TRBV5-6; CDR3 DNA: TGTGCCAGCAGCTTCTACGCGACGAGGGAGCAGTACTTC; CDR3 protein: CASSFYATREQYF
J gene: TRBJ1-1; D gene: NA; clone size: NA; V gene: TRBV29-1; CDR3 DNA: TGCAGCGTTGAAGATCACGGGGTCCCTGAAGCTTTCTTT; CDR3 protein: CSVEDHGVPEAFF
J gene: TRBJ2-1; D gene: NA; clone size: NA; V gene: TRBV30; CDR3 DNA: TGTGCCTGGAGTGAAAAGACTAGTGATGAGCAGTTCTTC; CDR3 protein: CAWSEKTSDEQFF
J gene: TRBJ2-7; D gene: NA; clone size: NA; V gene: TRBV27; CDR3 DNA: TGTGCCAGCAGTTTCGGGGTGGACGGGTTCTACGAGCAGTACTTC; CDR3 protein: CASSFGVDGFYEQYF
J gene: TRBJ1-2; D gene: NA; clone size: few; V gene: TRBV21-1; CDR3 DNA: TGTGCCAGCCCGGGCGGGAGGGGCTACACCTTC; CDR3 protein: CASPGGRGYTF
J gene: TRBJ2-2; D gene: TRBD2; clone size: NA; V gene: TRBV25-1; CDR3 DNA: TGTGCCAGCAGGACTAGCGGACATGGCGACACCGGGGAGCTGTTTTTT; CDR3 protein: CASRTSGHGDTGELFF
J gene: TRBJ2-7; D gene: NA; clone size: NA; V gene: TRBV18; CDR3 DNA: TGTGCCAGCTCACACCCTGCAGGGCAAAGTTCCTTC; CDR3 protein: CASSHPAGQSSF
J gene: TRBJ1-4; D gene: TRBD1; clone size: NA; V gene: TRBV18; CDR3 DNA: TGTGCCAGCTCACCACCGGGACAGGCGAGAGAAAAACTGTTTTTT; CDR3 protein: CASSPPGQAREKLFF
J gene: TRBJ2-7; D gene: TRBD2; clone size: NA; V gene: TRBV11-3; CDR3 DNA: TGTGCCAGCAGCTTAGTGGTGCGGGAGGGGCACGAGCAGTACTTC; CDR3 protein: CASSLVVREGHEQYF
J gene: TRBJ2-1; D gene: TRBD2; clone size: NA; V gene: TRBV11-2; CDR3 DNA: TGTGCCAGCAGCTTAGGCGGGAGGTATAATGAGCAGTTCTTC; CDR3 protein: CASSLGGRYNEQFF
J gene: TRBJ2-2; D gene: TRBD2; clone size: NA; V gene: TRBV9; CDR3 DNA: TGTGCCAGCACCCTAACGGGCGGGAGTACCGGGGAGCTGTTTTTT; CDR3 protein: CASTLTGGSTGELFF
J gene: TRBJ1-2; D gene: NA; clone size: NA; V gene: TRBV7-8; CDR3 DNA: TGTGCCAGCAGCTTAGCGGCGGCCGGAACTACTAACTATGGCTACACCTTC; CDR3 protein: CASSLAAAGTTNYGYTF
J gene: TRBJ2-1; D gene: NA; clone size: NA; V gene: TRBV10-1; CDR3 DNA: TGCGCCAGCAGTGAGGCTAGCTCGGATGAGCAGTTCTTC; CDR3 protein: CASSEASSDEQFF
J gene: TRBJ1-1; D gene: NA; clone size: NA; V gene: TRBV15; CDR3 DNA: TGTGCCACCAGCAGAGATGGGGGCTCCCGGACTGAAGCTTTCTTT; CDR3 protein: CATSRDGGSRTEAFF
J gene: TRBJ2-2; D gene: NA; clone size: once; V gene: TRBV11-2; CDR3 DNA: TGTGCCAGCAGCCCCGGGGTCCTTTCGAACACCGGGGAGCTGTTTTTT; CDR3 protein: CASSPGVLSNTGELFF
J gene: TRBJ2-1; D gene: TRBD2; clone size: few; V gene: TRBV19; CDR3 DNA: TGTGCCAGTAGTAGCGATCGACTAGCGAATGAGCAGTTCTTC; CDR3 protein: CASSSDRLANEQFF
J gene: TRBJ1-1; D gene: NA; clone size: once; V gene: TRBV5-1; CDR3 DNA: TGCGCCAGCAGCTTGGACGCAGGGTCTGAAGCTTTCTTT; CDR3 protein: CASSLDAGSEAFF
J gene: TRBJ2-7; D gene: NA; clone size: NA; V gene: TRBV29-1; CDR3 DNA: TGCAGCGCCGGACAGATTTCCTACGAGCAGTACTTC; CDR3 protein: CSAGQISYEQYF
J gene: TRBJ1-4; D gene: TRBD1; clone size: NA; V gene: TRBV7-9; CDR3 DNA: TGTGCCAGCAGCTTGAACAGGGGCGGGGAAAAACTGTTTTTT; CDR3 protein: CASSLNRGGEKLFF
J gene: TRBJ2-7; D gene: TRBD1; clone size: NA; V gene: TRBV7-6; CDR3 DNA: TGTGCCAGCAGCTTAAACCAGGGGGCGACCTACGAGCAGTACTTC; CDR3 protein: CASSLNQGATYEQYF
J gene: TRBJ1-3; D gene: TRBD1; clone size: NA; V gene: TRBV4-1; CDR3 DNA: TGCGCCAGCAGCCGGGGGGGTATCCGGGACAGGAATTCTAACTCTGGAAACACCATATATTTT; CDR3 protein: CASSRGGIRDRNSNSGNTIYF
J gene: TRBJ2-5; D gene: TRBD2; clone size: NA; V gene: TRBV19; CDR3 DNA: TGTGCCAGTAGTATACTAGCGGGAGTGCAAGAGACCCAGTACTTC; CDR3 protein: CASSILAGVQETQYF
J gene: TRBJ2-7; D gene: TRBD1; clone size: NA; V gene: TRBV18; CDR3 DNA: TGTGCCAGCTCACCAGGGACAGGGCTGGGAGAGCAGTACTTC; CDR3 protein: CASSPGTGLGEQYF
J gene: TRBJ2-1; D gene: TRBD2; clone size: NA; V gene: TRBV5-1; CDR3 DNA: TGCGCCAGCACCCCGACTTGGCGGGAGAATGAGCAGTTCTTC; CDR3 protein: CASTPTWRENEQFF
J gene: TRBJ2-1; D gene: NA; clone size: NA; V gene: TRBV6-5; CDR3 DNA: TGTGCCAGCAGTTACGGTTCCGGCGGGCCCACCGAGCAGTTCTTC; CDR3 protein: CASSYGSGGPTEQFF
J gene: TRBJ1-1; D gene: TRBD1; clone size: NA; V gene: TRBV14; CDR3 DNA: TGTGCCAGCAGCCAATTGGCAGGGGGAATGAACACTGAAGCTTTCTTT; CDR3 protein: CASSQLAGGMNTEAFF
J gene: TRBJ2-3; D gene: NA; clone size: NA; V gene: TRBV28; CDR3 DNA: TGTGCCAGCAGGCGGGACCCCACAGATACGCAGTATTTT; CDR3 protein: CASRRDPTDTQYF